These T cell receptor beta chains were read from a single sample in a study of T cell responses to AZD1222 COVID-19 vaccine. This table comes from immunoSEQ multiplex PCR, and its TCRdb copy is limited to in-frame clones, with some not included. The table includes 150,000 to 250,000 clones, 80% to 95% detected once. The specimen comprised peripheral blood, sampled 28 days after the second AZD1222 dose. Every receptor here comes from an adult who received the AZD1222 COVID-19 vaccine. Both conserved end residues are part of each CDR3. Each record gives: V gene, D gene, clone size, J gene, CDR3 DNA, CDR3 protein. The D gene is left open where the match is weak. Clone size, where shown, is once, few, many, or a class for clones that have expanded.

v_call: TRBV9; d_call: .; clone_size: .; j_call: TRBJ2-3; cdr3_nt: TGTGCCAGCAGCGCGGCCCTGTTGGATACGCAGTATTTT; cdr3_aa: CASSAALLDTQYF
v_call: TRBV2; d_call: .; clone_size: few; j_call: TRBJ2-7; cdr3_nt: TGTGCCAGCAGTGTTTTACAGGGTGGCGAGCAGTACTTC; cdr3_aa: CASSVLQGGEQYF
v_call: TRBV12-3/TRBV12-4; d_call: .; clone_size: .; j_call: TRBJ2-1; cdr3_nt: TGTGCCAGCAGTCTGTACCGGGACAATGAGCAGTTCTTC; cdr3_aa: CASSLYRDNEQFF
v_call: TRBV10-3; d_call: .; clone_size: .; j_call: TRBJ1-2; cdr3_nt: TGTGCCATCAGTGTTGGGGGGGTCTACACCTTC; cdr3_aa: CAISVGGVYTF
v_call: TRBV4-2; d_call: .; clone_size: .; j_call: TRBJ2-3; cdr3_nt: TGTGCCAGCAGCCAAGACACTGGCCCCGATACGCAGTATTTT; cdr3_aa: CASSQDTGPDTQYF
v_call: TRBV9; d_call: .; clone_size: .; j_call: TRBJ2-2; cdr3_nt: TGTGCCAGCAGCGACCCGAGGAGCGCCGGGGAGCTGTTTTTT; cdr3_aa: CASSDPRSAGELFF
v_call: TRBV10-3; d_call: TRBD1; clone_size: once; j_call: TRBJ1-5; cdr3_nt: TGTGCCATCAGTGAGGCCCCCAGGGGGAGCAATCAGCCCCAGCATTTT; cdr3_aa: CAISEAPRGSNQPQHF
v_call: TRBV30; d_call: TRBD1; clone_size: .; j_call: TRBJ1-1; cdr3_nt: TGTGCCTGGAGTGTACAGGGGGCGCAGAACACTGAAGCTTTCTTT; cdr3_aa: CAWSVQGAQNTEAFF
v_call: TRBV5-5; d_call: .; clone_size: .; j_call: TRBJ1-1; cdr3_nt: TGTGCCAGCAGCTTGGGCCTGAACACTGAAGCTTTCTTT; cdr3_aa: CASSLGLNTEAFF
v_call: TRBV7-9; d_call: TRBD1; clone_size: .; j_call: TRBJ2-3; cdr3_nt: TGTGCCAGCAGCTTACCGGGACAGCGCACAGATACGCAGTATTTT; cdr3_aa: CASSLPGQRTDTQYF
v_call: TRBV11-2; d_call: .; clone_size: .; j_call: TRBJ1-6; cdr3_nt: TGTGCCAGCAGCCCAAACCCGACAGGCGGCTATTCACCCCTCCACTTT; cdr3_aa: CASSPNPTGGYSPLHF
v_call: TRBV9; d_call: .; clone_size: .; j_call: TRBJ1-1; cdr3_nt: TGTGCCAGCAGCGTAGAGGGGTTTAACACTGAAGCTTTCTTT; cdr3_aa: CASSVEGFNTEAFF
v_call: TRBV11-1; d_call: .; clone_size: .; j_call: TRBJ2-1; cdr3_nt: TGTGCCAGCAGCCCCAAGGTGCTCTCCTACAATGAGCAGTTCTTC; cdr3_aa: CASSPKVLSYNEQFF
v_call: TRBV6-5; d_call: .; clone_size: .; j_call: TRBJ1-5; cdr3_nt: TGTGCCAGCAGGCCGTTTGAAAGAAGCAATCAGCCCCAGCATTTT; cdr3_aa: CASRPFERSNQPQHF
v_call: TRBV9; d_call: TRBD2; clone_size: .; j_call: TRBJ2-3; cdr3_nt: TGTGCCAGCAGCGTAGGTTTTGCGGGGGGTGCAGATACGCAGTATTTT; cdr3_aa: CASSVGFAGGADTQYF
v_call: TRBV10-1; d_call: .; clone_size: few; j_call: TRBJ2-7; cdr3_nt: TGCGCCAGCAGTGAGTCGGGCCCGAGGGAGCAGTACTTC; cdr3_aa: CASSESGPREQYF
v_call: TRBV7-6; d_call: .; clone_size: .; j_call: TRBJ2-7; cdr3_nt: TGTGCCAGCAGCCTATTTTACGAGCAGTACTTC; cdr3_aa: CASSLFYEQYF
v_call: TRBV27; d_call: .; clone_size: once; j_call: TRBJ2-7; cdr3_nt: TGTGCCAGCAGTTCGGCTCTCGGGACCTACGAGCAGTACTTC; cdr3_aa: CASSSALGTYEQYF
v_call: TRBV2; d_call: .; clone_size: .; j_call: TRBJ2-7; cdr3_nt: TGTGCCAGCGGGGCCTACGAGCAGTACTTC; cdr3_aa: CASGAYEQYF
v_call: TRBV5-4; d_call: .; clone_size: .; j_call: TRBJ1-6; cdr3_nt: TGTGCCAGCAGCTTGGCCCTGGTGAATTCACCCCTCCACTTT; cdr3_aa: CASSLALVNSPLHF
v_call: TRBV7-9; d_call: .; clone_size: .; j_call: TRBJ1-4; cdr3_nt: TGTGCCAGCAGGGACCCACGCGCAACTAATGAAAAACTGTTTTTT; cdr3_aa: CASRDPRATNEKLFF
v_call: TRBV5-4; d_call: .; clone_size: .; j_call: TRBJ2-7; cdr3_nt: TGTGCCAGCAGCTCGAAATATCGGGACTCTCGATTTACCTACGAGCAGTACTTC; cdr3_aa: CASSSKYRDSRFTYEQYF
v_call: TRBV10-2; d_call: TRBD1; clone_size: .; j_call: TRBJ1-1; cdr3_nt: TGCGCCAGCAGACTAGACAGGGGTTGGAACTCTGAAGCTTTCTTT; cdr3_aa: CASRLDRGWNSEAFF
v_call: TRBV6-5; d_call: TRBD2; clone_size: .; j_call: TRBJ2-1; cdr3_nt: TGTGCCAGCAGACCGGTGGGTGCGGGGGACAATGAGCAGTTCTTC; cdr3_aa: CASRPVGAGDNEQFF
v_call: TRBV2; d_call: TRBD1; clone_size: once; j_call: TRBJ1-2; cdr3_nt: TGTGCCAGCTCCTACTCGACAGGGAGGAGCTACACCTTC; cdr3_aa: CASSYSTGRSYTF
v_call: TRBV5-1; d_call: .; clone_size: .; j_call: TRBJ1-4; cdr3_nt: TGCGCCAGCAGCTTGGCGCCAGGCCGAGGAGCGGAAAAACTGTTTTTT; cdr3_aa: CASSLAPGRGAEKLFF
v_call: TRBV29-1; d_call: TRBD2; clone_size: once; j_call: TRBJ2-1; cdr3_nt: TGCAGCGTCTCGGGACTAGCCAGATTCTCCTACAATGAGCAGTTCTTC; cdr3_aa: CSVSGLARFSYNEQFF
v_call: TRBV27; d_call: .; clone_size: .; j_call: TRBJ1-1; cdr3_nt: TGTGCCAGCAGTTTATATGCCAGGACAACTGAAGCTTTCTTT; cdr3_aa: CASSLYARTTEAFF
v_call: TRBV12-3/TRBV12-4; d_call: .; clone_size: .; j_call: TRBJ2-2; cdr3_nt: TGTGCCAGCAGTTTTGCGGGCGGGGAGCTGTTTTTT; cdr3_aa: CASSFAGGELFF
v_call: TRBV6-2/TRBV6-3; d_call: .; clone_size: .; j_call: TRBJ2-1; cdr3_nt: TGTGCCAGCAGTACCGGACCACCCCGGGATGAGCAGTTCTTC; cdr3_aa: CASSTGPPRDEQFF
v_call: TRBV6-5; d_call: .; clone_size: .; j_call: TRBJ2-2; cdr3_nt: TGTGCCAGCAGTCTTTTAGCCGGCGGGACCGGGGAGCTGTTTTTT; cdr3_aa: CASSLLAGGTGELFF
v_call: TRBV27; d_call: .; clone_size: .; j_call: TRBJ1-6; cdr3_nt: TGTGCCAGCAGTTTAATCGGGGGTAGGAATTCACCCCTCCACTTT; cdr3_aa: CASSLIGGRNSPLHF
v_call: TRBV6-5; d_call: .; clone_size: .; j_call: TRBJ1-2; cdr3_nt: TGTGCCAGCAGCTCTGGGGGCGTATATGGCTACACCTTC; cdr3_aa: CASSSGGVYGYTF
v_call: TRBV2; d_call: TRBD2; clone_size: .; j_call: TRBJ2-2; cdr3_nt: TGTGCCAGCAGTGTTCAGCGGGGGAACACCGGGGAGCTGTTTTTT; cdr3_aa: CASSVQRGNTGELFF
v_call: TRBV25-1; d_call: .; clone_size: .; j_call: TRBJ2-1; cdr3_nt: TGTGCCAGCAAAGGGCAGGGGAGGAATGAGCAGTTCTTC; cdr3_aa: CASKGQGRNEQFF
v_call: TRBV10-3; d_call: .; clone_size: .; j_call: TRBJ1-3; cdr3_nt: TGTGCCATCATAAGGGGCCCTCTCTCTGGAAACACCATATATTTT; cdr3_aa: CAIIRGPLSGNTIYF
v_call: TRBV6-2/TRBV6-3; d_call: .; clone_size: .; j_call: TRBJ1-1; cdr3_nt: TGTGCCAGCAGTTACAGAGGGTTGAACACTGAAGCTTTCTTT; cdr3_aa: CASSYRGLNTEAFF
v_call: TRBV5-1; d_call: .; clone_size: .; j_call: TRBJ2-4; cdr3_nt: TGCGCCAGCAGCCTTCGGTTCGACATTCAGTACTTC; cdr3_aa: CASSLRFDIQYF
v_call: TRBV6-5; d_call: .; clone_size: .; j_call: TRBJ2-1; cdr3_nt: TGTGCCAGCAGTCCCGGACTCGTCGAGCAGTTCTTC; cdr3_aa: CASSPGLVEQFF
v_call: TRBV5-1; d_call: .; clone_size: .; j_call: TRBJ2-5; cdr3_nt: TGCGCCAGCAGCTTGGGGCCAGGGTCCGAGACCCAGTACTTC; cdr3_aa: CASSLGPGSETQYF
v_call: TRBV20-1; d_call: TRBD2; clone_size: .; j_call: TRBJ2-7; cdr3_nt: TGCAGTGCTAGTTGGCCGGGGGGGAGGTACGAGCAGTACTTC; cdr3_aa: CSASWPGGRYEQYF
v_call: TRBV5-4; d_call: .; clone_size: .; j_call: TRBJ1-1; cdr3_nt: TGTGCCAGCAGCTTGGCGGGCAGGGGCGCTTTCTTT; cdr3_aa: CASSLAGRGAFF
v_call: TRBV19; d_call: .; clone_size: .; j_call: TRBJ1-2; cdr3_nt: TGTGCCAGTAAAGAAGGAGCCATAGGTGGCTACACCTTC; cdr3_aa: CASKEGAIGGYTF
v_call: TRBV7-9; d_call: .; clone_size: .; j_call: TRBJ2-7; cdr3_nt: TGTGCCAGCAGCAACAGATCAGGAGTCCCTGCCTACGAGCAGTACTTC; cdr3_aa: CASSNRSGVPAYEQYF
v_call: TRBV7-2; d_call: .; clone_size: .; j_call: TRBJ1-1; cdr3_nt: TGTGCCAGCAGCTTAGCTGCGAACACTGAAGCTTTCTTT; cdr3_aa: CASSLAANTEAFF
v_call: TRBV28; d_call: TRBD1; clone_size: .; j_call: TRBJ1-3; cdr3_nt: TGTGCCAGCAGTTTCCTCGGACAGGGGGCTGGAAACACCATATATTTT; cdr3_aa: CASSFLGQGAGNTIYF